What follows are 11 T cell receptor beta chains derived from one specimen sequenced in a study of blood T cell repertoires in COVID-19. Profiling relied on immunoSEQ multiplex PCR, and the TCRdb table lists in-frame clones only, not all of them. The sample yields tens of thousands of clones, 91% seen once. The sample taken for sequencing was peripheral blood. These receptors were taken from a man aged 55 to 69 with acute or convalescent COVID-19.

This clone has only one observation. This rearrangement joins TRBV12-5 to TRBJ1-2; 7 bases map to TRBD1. The CDR3 is 14 amino acids. Germline V CDR1 and CDR2: LGHNT, FRNRAP. The trim removed 6 bases at V and 8 bases at J, leaving 12 bases unmatched. This chain's CDR3 is CASGGDRVISGYTF. CDR3 nucleotides: TGTGCTAGTGGCGGTGACAGGGTGATATCGGGCTACACCTTC.

CDR3 DNA: TGCGCCAGCAGCCAAGGGGTTAGCGAGTACGAGCAGTACTTC. It codes for CASSQGVSEYEQYF. This chain links TRBV4-3 with TRBJ2-7, with D possibly being TRBD2 (5 bases). V was trimmed by 1 base and J by 4 bases, leaving 11 bases between them. The CDR3 length is 14 residues. Germline values: CDR1 LGHNA, CDR2 YSLEER.

Points on this clone: Relative to the germline gene, one junction end is altered; a read error may explain this. The rearrangement links TRBV6-5 to TRBJ2-1; 7 bases fit TRBD2. The germline gives CDR1 MNHEY, CDR2 SVGAGI. The length of the CDR3 is 16 residues. The CDR3 region is CASSYKGLSAYDEQFF. CDR3 in DNA: TGTGCCAGCAGTTACAAGGGACTAAGCGCCTACGATGAGCAGTTCTTC.

V is TRBV12-3 or TRBV12-4 and J is TRBJ1-3; 9 bases are shared with TRBD1. J gave up 8 bases and V 5 bases, and 4 bases lay outside the gene matches. The CDR3 is 13 residues long. In nucleotides, the CDR3 is TGTGCCAGCAGTAGGGGACAGGGTGACACCATATATTTT. It encodes CASSRGQGDTIYF.

This clone was observed a few times. The chain uses TRBV19 and TRBJ2-1, with 8 bases matching TRBD1. Germline V gives CDR1 LNHDA, CDR2 SQIVND (reference sequence). Losses at the gene ends were 6 bases for V and 6 bases for J; bases not matched to a gene: 7. The CDR3 is made up of 14 amino acids. CDR3 coding DNA: TGTGCCAGTAGGCAGGGGGCGCCGGCCAATGAGCAGTTCTTC. Amino acid sequence: CASRQGAPANEQFF.

The CDR3 DNA sequence: TGTGCCAGCAGTGAATTCACCGGGGGGACCTACAATGAGCAGTTCTTC. The encoded protein is CASSEFTGGTYNEQFF. This chain joins TRBV25-1 and TRBJ2-1; the match to TRBD2 covers 7 bases. Germline V gene sequence: CDR1 MGHDK, CDR2 SYGVNS. The V segment lost 1 base and the J segment 2 bases; nucleotides outside the gene matches: 5. The CDR3 contains 16 residues.

This chain joins TRBV27 and TRBJ2-7, with 7 bases that match TRBD1. With 6 bases clipped from V and 5 bases from J, the junction kept 13 bases outside the gene matches. Germline V gene data show CDR1 as MNHEY and CDR2 as SMNVEV (reference sequence). The CDR3 has 15 residues. CDR3 protein: CASSRRPGTENEQYF. CDR3 DNA: TGTGCCAGCAGCCGTCGACCAGGGACAGAAAACGAGCAGTACTTC.

The V and J genes are TRBV28 and TRBJ2-2; weak D call: TRBD1 (6 bases). V lost 7 bases and J lost 5, with 11 bases in between. This CDR3 region has 13 residues. From germline, CDR1 is MDHEN and CDR2 SYDVKM. The CDR3: CASKGGRTGELFF. The DNA for the CDR3 is TGTGCCAGCAAAGGGGGAAGAACCGGGGAGCTGTTTTTT.

The genes are TRBV10-1 and TRBJ2-1; 9 nucleotides align to TRBD2. Unmatched junction bases numbered 10, after V lost 5 bases and J lost 5 bases. Per germline, CDR1 WNHNN and CDR2 SYGVQD (reference sequence). CDR3 length: 16 residues. The CDR3 sequence: CASSIGTSYLNNEQFF. In nucleotides, the CDR3 is TGCGCCAGCAGTATAGGGACTAGCTATCTAAACAATGAGCAGTTCTTC.

This clone is a singleton in its sample. The V and J genes are TRBV7-2 and TRBJ1-5; D not certain. Germline assignment: CDR1 SGHTA and CDR2 FQGNSA. Between the trimmed V and J ends, which lost 5 bases and 0 bases, there was a span of 23 bases. The CDR3 runs 19 residues. CDR3 loop: CASSPEFAHSAYSNQPQHF. CDR3 bases: TGTGCCAGCAGCCCAGAATTCGCACACAGTGCCTATAGCAATCAGCCCCAGCATTTT.

The chain links TRBV6-1 to TRBJ1-1; D ambiguous. The ends were cut back, 4 bases at V and 2 bases at J, with 20 bases in the middle. CDR3 size: 17 residues. CDR1 and CDR2 (germline): MNHNS, SASEGT. CDR3 amino acids: CASSGTRLALGNTEAFF. The CDR3 DNA sequence: TGTGCCAGCAGTGGGACCCGTCTAGCTCTCGGTAACACTGAAGCTTTCTTT.